The clone carrying this TCR beta chain was found a few times. The antigen remains unidentified. Generation of TCR beta libraries employed quantitative 5'-RACE incorporating molecular barcodes. TCRdb re-analysed the 5' RACE reads in MiXCR, keeping a single row per CDR3 protein. The sample has 250,000 to 300,000 distinct CDR3 sequences, approximately 20% seen once. This specimen belongs to a study of CD8 T cells in ankylosing spondylitis. V was trimmed by 5 bases and J by 7 bases, leaving 12 bases between them. Germline V CDR1 and CDR2: ENHRY, SYGVKD. CDR3 length: 13 residues. Study observations and caveats: In synovial fluid and blood from reactive arthritis, some motif variants were previously reported. A motif in TCR beta, a set of roughly eight highly homologous variants, appeared characteristic of ankylosing spondylitis blood. Clones tied to disease were said to be significantly enriched in matched ankylosing spondylitis synovial fluid.

The TCR comes from a male donor with ankylosing spondylitis or in good health (not recorded which). This rearrangement joins TRBV10-3 to TRBJ2-1; D remains unclear. Source material: blood, either unsorted or a sorted T cell fraction (not recorded which). CDR3 coding DNA: TGTGCCATCAGTCCTGCCCAGGTTAATGAGCAGTTCTTC. Protein product: CAISPAQVNEQFF.